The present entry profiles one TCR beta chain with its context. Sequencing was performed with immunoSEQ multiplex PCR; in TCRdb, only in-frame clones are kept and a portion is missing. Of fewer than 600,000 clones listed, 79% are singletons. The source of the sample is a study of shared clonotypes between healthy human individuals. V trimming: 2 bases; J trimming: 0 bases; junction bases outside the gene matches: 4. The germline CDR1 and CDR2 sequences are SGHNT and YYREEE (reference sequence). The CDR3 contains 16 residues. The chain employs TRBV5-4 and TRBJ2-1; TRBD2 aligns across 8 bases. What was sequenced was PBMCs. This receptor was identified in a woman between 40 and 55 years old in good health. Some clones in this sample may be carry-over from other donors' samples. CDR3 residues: CASSFRTSNSYNEQFF. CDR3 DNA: TGTGCCAGCAGCTTTCGGACTAGCAACTCCTACAATGAGCAGTTCTTC.